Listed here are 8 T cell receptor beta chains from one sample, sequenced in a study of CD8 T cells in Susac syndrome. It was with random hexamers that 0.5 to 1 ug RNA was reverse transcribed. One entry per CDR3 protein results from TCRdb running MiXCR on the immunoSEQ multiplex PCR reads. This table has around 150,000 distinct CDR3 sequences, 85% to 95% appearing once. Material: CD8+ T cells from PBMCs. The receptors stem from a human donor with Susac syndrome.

CDR3 DNA sequence: TGTGCCAGCAGCGTAGGGAGGGAAAACATTCAGTACTTC. This translates into CASSVGRENIQYF. The rearrangement uses TRBV9 and TRBJ2-4, with D possibly TRBD2 on 6 matching bases. The CDR3 length is 13 residues. CDR1 is SGDLS and CDR2 is YYNGEE in the germline V gene. With 0 bases removed from V and 5 bases from J, the gap between germline ends came to 6 bases.

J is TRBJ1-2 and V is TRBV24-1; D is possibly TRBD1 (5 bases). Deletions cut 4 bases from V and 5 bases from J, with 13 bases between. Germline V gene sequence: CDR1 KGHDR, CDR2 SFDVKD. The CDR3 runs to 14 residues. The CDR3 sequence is CATSDSGTAYGYTF. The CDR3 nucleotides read TGTGCCACCAGTGACTCCGGGACGGCATATGGCTACACCTTC.

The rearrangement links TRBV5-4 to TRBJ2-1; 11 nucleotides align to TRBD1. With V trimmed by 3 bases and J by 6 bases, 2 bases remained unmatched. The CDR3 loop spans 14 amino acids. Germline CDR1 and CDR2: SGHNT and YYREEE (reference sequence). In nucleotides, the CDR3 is TGTGCCAGCAGCTCCGGGACAGGGGGCAATGAGCAGTTCTTC. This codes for CASSSGTGGNEQFF. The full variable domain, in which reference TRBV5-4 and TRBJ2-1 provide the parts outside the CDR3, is ETGVTQSPTHLIKTRGQQVTLRCSSQSGHNTVSWYQQALGQGPQFIFQYYREEENGRGNFPPRFSGLQFPNYSSELNVNALELDDSALYLCASSSGTGGNEQFFGPGTRLTVL.

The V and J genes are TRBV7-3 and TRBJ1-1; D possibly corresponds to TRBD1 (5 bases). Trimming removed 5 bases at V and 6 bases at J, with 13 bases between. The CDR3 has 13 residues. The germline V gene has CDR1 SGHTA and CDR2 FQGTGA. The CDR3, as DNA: TGTGCCAGCAGCCGACTGGGGACGTCTGAAGCTTTCTTT. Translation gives CASSRLGTSEAFF.

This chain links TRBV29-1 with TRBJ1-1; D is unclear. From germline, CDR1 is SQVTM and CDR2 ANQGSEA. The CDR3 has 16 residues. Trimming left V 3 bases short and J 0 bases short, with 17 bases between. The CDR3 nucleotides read TGCAGCGTTGACAAAACCTTGATGCACATGAACACTGAAGCTTTCTTT. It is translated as CSVDKTLMHMNTEAFF.

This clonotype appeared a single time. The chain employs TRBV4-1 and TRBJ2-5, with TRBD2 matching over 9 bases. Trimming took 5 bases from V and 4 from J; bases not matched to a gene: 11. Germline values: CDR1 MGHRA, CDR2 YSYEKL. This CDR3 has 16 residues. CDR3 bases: TGCGCCAGCAGCTACAGTGGGGCGGGAGGGGGAGAGACCCAGTACTTC. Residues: CASSYSGAGGGETQYF.

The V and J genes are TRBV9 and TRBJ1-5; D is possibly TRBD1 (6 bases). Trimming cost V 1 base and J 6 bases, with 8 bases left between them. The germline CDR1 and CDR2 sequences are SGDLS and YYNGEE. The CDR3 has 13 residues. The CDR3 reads CASSVTGLQPQHF. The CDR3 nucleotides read TGTGCCAGCAGCGTAACAGGGCTTCAGCCCCAGCATTTT.

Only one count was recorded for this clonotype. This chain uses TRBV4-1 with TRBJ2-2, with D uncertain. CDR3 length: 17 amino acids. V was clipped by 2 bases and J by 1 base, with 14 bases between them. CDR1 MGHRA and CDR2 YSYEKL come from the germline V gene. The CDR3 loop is CASSQRLEPENTGELFF. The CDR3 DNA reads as TGCGCCAGCAGCCAACGGCTGGAGCCAGAGAACACCGGGGAGCTGTTTTTT.